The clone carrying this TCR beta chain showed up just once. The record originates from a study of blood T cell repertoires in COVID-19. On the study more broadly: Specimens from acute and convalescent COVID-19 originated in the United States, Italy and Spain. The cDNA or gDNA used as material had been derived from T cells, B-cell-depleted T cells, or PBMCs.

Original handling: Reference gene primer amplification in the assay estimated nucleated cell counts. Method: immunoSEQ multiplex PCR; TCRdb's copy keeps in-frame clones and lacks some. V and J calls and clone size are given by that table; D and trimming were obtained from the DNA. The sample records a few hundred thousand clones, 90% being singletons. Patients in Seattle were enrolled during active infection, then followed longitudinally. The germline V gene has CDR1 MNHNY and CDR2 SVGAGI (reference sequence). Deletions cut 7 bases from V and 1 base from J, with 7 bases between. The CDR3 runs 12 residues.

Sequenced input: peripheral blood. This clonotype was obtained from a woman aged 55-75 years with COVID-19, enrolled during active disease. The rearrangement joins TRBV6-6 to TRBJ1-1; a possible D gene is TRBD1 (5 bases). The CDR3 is CASKDRNTEAFF. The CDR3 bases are TGTGCCAGCAAAGACAGGAACACTGAAGCTTTCTTT.